These 15 T cell receptor beta chains originate from one sample sequenced in a study of T-cell memory formation after mild COVID-19. TCRdb re-called the 5' RACE reads with MiXCR, one entry per CDR3 protein. The sample comprises roughly 450,000 distinct CDR3 sequences, more than 15% of which are singletons, and roughly a fifth rests with the top ten. Source material: PBMCs or a T cell subset sorted from them (not recorded which). These receptors were taken from a man younger than 35 who had mild COVID-19 (a few samples of this study predate the infection). Cell type and time point are not known.

CDR3 DNA sequence: TGTGCCAGCAGTTGGGGGGGGCACGAGCAGTACGTC. Its translation: CASSWGGHEQYV. V and J are TRBV28 and TRBJ2-7, with D maybe TRBD2 (7 bases). The CDR3 is made up of 12 amino acids. The germline CDR1 and CDR2 sequences are MDHEN and SYDVKM. V gave up 4 bases and J gave up 5 bases, with 9 bases separating them.

This clonotype was counted a few times. The chain has TRBV9 and TRBJ2-7; 9 bases are shared with TRBD1. The germline CDR1 and CDR2 sequences are SGDLS and YYNGEE. The length of the CDR3 is 14 residues. The V and J ends lost 2 bases and 6 bases, in that order; junction bases with no gene match: 6. The CDR3 DNA reads as TGTGCCAGCAGCGTGGGACAGGGTTATCGCGAGCAGTACTTC. Its protein product is CASSVGQGYREQYF. Supplemented by reference TRBV9 and TRBJ2-7, the full variable domain reads DSGVTQTPKHLITATGQRVTLRCSPRSGDLSVYWYQQSLDQGLQFLIQYYNGEERAKGNILERFSAQQFPDLHSELNLSSLELGDSALYFCASSVGQGYREQYFGPGTRLTVT.

The gene calls are TRBV7-2 and TRBJ2-6; possible D gene TRBD2, 6 bases. The CDR3 has 16 residues. Germline-derived CDR1 and CDR2 are SGHTA and FQGNSA. V lost 4 bases, J lost 3 bases, and 13 bases lay in between. CDR3 amino acids: CASSSGLHLGANVLTF. The CDR3 bases are TGTGCCAGCAGCTCGGGACTCCACCTTGGGGCCAACGTCCTGACTTTC.

This rearrangement joins TRBV7-2 to TRBJ2-7, with D unresolved. CDR3 length equals 18 residues. Germline V gene sequence: CDR1 SGHTA, CDR2 FQGNSA. V lost 1 base, J lost 1 base, and 20 bases lay in between. The CDR3 protein is CASSLGVLKDRRSYEQYV. The CDR3 DNA sequence: TGTGCCAGCAGCTTAGGGGTTCTAAAGGACCGACGATCCTACGAGCAGTACGTC.

The CDR3 DNA is TGCGCCAGCAGCCTACTCCGGCCCACCGGGGAGCTGTTTTTT. Protein: CASSLLRPTGELFF. The chain links TRBV5-1 to TRBJ2-2, with D unresolved. The germline V gene encodes CDR1 SGHRS and CDR2 YFSETQ. This CDR3 has 14 amino acids. Trimming cost V 4 bases and J 4 bases, with 11 bases left between them.

The chain has TRBV29-1 and TRBJ2-5; either TRBD1 or TRBD2 may fit D (5 bases each). From germline, CDR1 is SQVTM and CDR2 ANQGSEA. The V end was cut by 0 bases, the J end by 5 bases, with 10 bases between. This CDR3 has 13 residues. The CDR3 reads CSVEDHGAETQYF. The CDR3 nucleotides are TGCAGCGTTGAAGATCACGGGGCTGAGACCCAGTACTTC.

J is TRBJ2-2 and V is TRBV13; maybe TRBD2 (6 bases). V gave up 3 bases and J gave up 3 bases, with 23 bases separating them. Looked up from germline, CDR1 is PRHDT and CDR2 is FYEKMQ (reference sequence). This CDR3 has 19 residues. The CDR3 DNA is TGTGCCAGCAGCTTTGGTTCCATATACGGGGGAATGTACACCGGGGAGCTGTTTTTT. Protein: CASSFGSIYGGMYTGELFF.

This clonotype was observed a handful of times. V gene TRBV28 combines with J gene TRBJ1-2; D gene unclear. CDR1 is MDHEN and CDR2 is SYDVKM in the germline V gene. Trimming removed 2 bases at V and 8 bases at J, with 12 bases between. This CDR3 is 13 amino acids long. The CDR3 DNA sequence: TGTGCCAGCAGTTTAGAGCCAGGATCGGGCTACACCTTC. Its translation is CASSLEPGSGYTF.

This clonotype was detected only a few times. The rearrangement links TRBV5-4 to TRBJ2-5; possibly TRBD1 or TRBD2 for D (5 bases each). The V end lost 1 base, the J end lost 5 bases, and 12 bases lay between the germline ends. CDR3 length: 14 residues. Germline values: CDR1 SGHNT, CDR2 YYREEE (reference sequence). This chain's CDR3 is CASSLRGAAETQYF. The CDR3 DNA sequence: TGTGCCAGCAGCTTGAGAGGGGCTGCGGAGACCCAGTACTTC.

This clonotype was found a few times. The V gene is TRBV5-5, the J gene TRBJ2-3; 7 positions agree with TRBD2. The germline V gene has CDR1 SGHKS and CDR2 YYEKEE (reference sequence). Trimming at V came to 4 bases and at J to 4 bases, leaving 9 bases not matched to a gene. The CDR3 length is 15 residues. The CDR3 nucleotides read TGTGCCAGCAGCCACGTGGGGGAGGGCGCAGATACGCAGTATTTT. It encodes CASSHVGEGADTQYF. Filled out from reference TRBV5-5 and TRBJ2-3, the complete variable domain reads DAGVTQSPTHLIKTRGQQVTLRCSPISGHKSVSWYQQVLGQGPQFIFQYYEKEERGRGNFPDRFSARQFPNYSSELNVNALLLGDSALYLCASSHVGEGADTQYFGPGTRLTVL.

This clonotype was recorded a few times. The chain recombines TRBV27 with TRBJ2-3, with D tentatively TRBD1 or TRBD2 (5 bases each). V dropped 8 bases and J dropped 1 base, with 25 bases sitting between them. Germline V gene data show CDR1 as MNHEY and CDR2 as SMNVEV (reference sequence). The CDR3 loop spans 18 amino acids. The CDR3 DNA sequence: TGTGCCAGCGCTTCCCCCAGGCGAGGGGTCTGGGGCACAGATACGCAGTATTTT. Its translation: CASASPRRGVWGTDTQYF.

V usage is TRBV4-1 and J usage is TRBJ2-1, with D perhaps matching TRBD1 (6 bases). V was clipped by 6 bases and J by 9 bases, with 21 bases between them. The CDR3 extends over 15 amino acids. Per germline, CDR1 MGHRA and CDR2 YSYEKL. CDR3 nucleotide sequence: TGCGCCAGCAGACCAACCGACAGGCTTCCCAGTGAGCAGTTCTTC. Its protein product is CASRPTDRLPSEQFF.

V gene TRBV25-1 combines with J gene TRBJ1-1, with D possibly TRBD1 on 5 matching bases. Germline CDR1 and CDR2: MGHDK and SYGVNS. The CDR3 sequence is 12 residues long. Deletions cut 6 bases from V and 5 bases from J, with 10 bases between. The CDR3 coding sequence is TGTGCCAGCAGATCGACAGTTACTGAAGCTTTCTTT. It is translated as CASRSTVTEAFF.

The chain links TRBV5-1 to TRBJ2-6; D is tentatively TRBD1 or TRBD2 (5 bases each). The germline CDR1 and CDR2 sequences are SGHRS and YFSETQ. V lost 0 bases and J 4 bases, leaving 11 bases between the germline ends. This CDR3 spans 16 amino acids. The CDR3 DNA reads as TGCGCCAGCAGCTTGGGTCCCGGGACGGGGGCCAACGTCCTGACTTTC. This codes for CASSLGPGTGANVLTF.

The rearrangement uses TRBV28 and TRBJ2-3; 9 bases are a match to TRBD1. The CDR3 length is 16 residues. Losses at the gene ends were 2 bases for V and 4 bases for J; bases not matched to a gene: 7. Looked up from germline, CDR1 is MDHEN and CDR2 is SYDVKM. The CDR3 spells CASSLGTGFVSDTQYF. The CDR3 nucleotides read TGTGCCAGCAGTTTAGGGACAGGGTTCGTCTCAGATACGCAGTATTTT.